Sequencing of this TCR beta chain was carried out in a study of identifying expanded T cells in peripheral blood. Profiling relied on immunoSEQ multiplex PCR, and the TCRdb table lists in-frame clones only, not all of them. The table shows 70,000 to 100,000 clones, with 88% occurring only once. During the collection period, no donor immune events like infections were recorded. Notes on the study in general: Variance in clone template counts between roughly 2-week samples significantly increased with total template count across all healthy donors. Over about two and four weeks, about 15 and 19 clones changed, versus around 1.3 between replicates.

Trimming stripped 2 bases from V and 8 bases from J, with 6 bases between. CDR3 size: 12 residues. CDR1 is MNHNS, CDR2 SASEGT, per germline. Details on this clone: Its antigen remains unknown.

The receptor was derived from a person aged 18 to 70 in good health. V and J are TRBV6-1 and TRBJ1-4; D not resolved. Material: blood. CDR3 DNA sequence: TGTGCCAGCAGTGAATTATGGGAAAAACTGTTTTTT. As protein: CASSELWEKLFF.